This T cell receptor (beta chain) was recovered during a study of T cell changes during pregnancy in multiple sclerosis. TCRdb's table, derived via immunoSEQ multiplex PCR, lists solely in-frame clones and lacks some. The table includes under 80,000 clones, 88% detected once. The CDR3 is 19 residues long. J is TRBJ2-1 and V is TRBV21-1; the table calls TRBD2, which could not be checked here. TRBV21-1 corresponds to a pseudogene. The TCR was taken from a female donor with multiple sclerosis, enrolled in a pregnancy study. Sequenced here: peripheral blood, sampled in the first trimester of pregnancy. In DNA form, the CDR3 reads TGTGCCAGCAGCACCCCGGGACTAGCGGGAGGGCCTCCCTACAATGAGCAGTTCTTC. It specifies CASSTPGLAGGPPYNEQFF.